This T cell receptor (beta chain) was captured by sequencing in a study of CD8 T cells in Susac syndrome. CDR1 and CDR2 (germline): MNHEY, SMNVEV (reference sequence). Germline trimming cut 2 bases from V and 0 bases from J; bases unmatched to any gene: 4. The CDR3 runs to 16 residues. After extraction with the RNeasy kit, roughly 0.45 to 1 ug of the RNA was reverse transcribed using random hexamers. TCRdb passed the immunoSEQ multiplex PCR reads through MiXCR, listing each CDR3 protein once. The table shows 67,000 or so distinct CDR3 sequences, with 93% occurring only once. The sequence was obtained from a human donor with Susac syndrome. The chain combines TRBV27 with TRBJ1-2; 9 nucleotides line up with TRBD1. The sample comprised CD4+ T cells from PBMCs. The CDR3: CASSLNRGRTNYGYTF. The CDR3 DNA follows: TGTGCCAGCAGTTTAAACAGGGGGCGGACTAACTATGGCTACACCTTC.